The 15 T cell receptor beta chains below were found in one sample sequenced in a study of neurological immune-mediated disorders. One entry per CDR3 protein results from TCRdb running MiXCR on the 5' RACE reads. The sample has about 62,000 distinct CDR3 sequences, over 3.5% seen once. The sample taken for sequencing was PBMCs. The receptors come from a woman in her forties or fifties with multiple sclerosis.

This clonotype was observed many times. The chain uses TRBV25-1 and TRBJ2-5, with D unresolved. CDR3 length: 13 residues. Looked up from germline, CDR1 is MGHDK and CDR2 is SYGVNS. The germline V and J ends were trimmed by 0 bases and 9 bases, with 11 bases remaining between them. The CDR3 region is CASSEYTLNPQYF. The CDR3 coding sequence is TGTGCCAGCAGTGAATACACCTTGAACCCCCAGTACTTC.

This clonotype has at least ten counts. V and J are TRBV6-2 or TRBV6-3 and TRBJ2-1; D remains unclear. The CDR3 totals 16 residues. The germline V gene encodes CDR1 MNHEY and CDR2 SVGEGT. V was pared by 2 bases and J by 1 base, with 12 bases between. CDR3 amino acids: CASSYEATGSYNEQFF. CDR3 in DNA: TGTGCCAGCAGTTACGAGGCCACCGGGTCCTACAATGAGCAGTTCTTC.

In this sample, this clonotype turned up many times. The chain couples TRBV19 to TRBJ2-7, with D tentatively TRBD1 or TRBD2 (5 bases each). From germline, CDR1 is LNHDA and CDR2 SQIVND (reference sequence). V was cut by 7 bases and J by 0 bases, with 19 bases left in between. This CDR3 is 16 amino acids long. CDR3 DNA: TGTGCCAGTACACCGTCGGGACGTGGGAGCTCCTACGAGCAGTACTTC. It codes for CASTPSGRGSSYEQYF.

This clonotype came up many times. V is TRBV15 and J is TRBJ1-1; 8 nucleotides align to TRBD1. With 3 bases clipped from V and 6 bases from J, the junction kept 6 bases outside the gene matches. Germline CDR1 reads LNHNV; CDR2 reads YYDKDF (reference sequence). There are 14 residues in the CDR3. In DNA, the CDR3 is TGTGCCACCAGCAGCTTGGCGGGACAGGCTGAAGCTTTCTTT. Translating gives CATSSLAGQAEAFF.

Many counts were recorded for this clonotype. The rearrangement joins TRBV5-1 to TRBJ1-1; D uncertain. The CDR3 covers 15 residues. Germline CDR1 is SGHRS and CDR2 is YFSETQ. Trimming removed 0 bases from V and 2 bases from J, with 11 bases in between. CDR3 amino acids: CASSLAVSPNTEAFF. CDR3 nucleotides: TGCGCCAGCAGCTTGGCGGTCAGTCCAAACACTGAAGCTTTCTTT.

This clonotype occurred many times. V gene TRBV5-1 combines with J gene TRBJ2-1, with D uncertain. The ends were cut back, 4 bases at V and 10 bases at J, with 15 bases in the middle. Germline CDR1 SGHRS, CDR2 YFSETQ. CDR3 length: 13 amino acids. The CDR3 DNA sequence: TGCGCCAGCAGCCGGGCTCCGGAGTCCGAGCAGTTCTTC. It codes for CASSRAPESEQFF.

The sample holds many counts of this clonotype. The V call is TRBV5-1, the J call TRBJ1-2; possible D gene TRBD1, 5 bases. V lost 0 bases and J lost 6, with 12 bases in between. CDR1 and CDR2 (germline): SGHRS, YFSETQ. This CDR3 has 14 amino acids. In DNA form, the CDR3 reads TGCGCCAGCAGCTTGGAGGGGACGGGTAATGGCTACACCTTC. Protein: CASSLEGTGNGYTF.

This clonotype showed up many times. The rearrangement joins TRBV7-3 to TRBJ2-7, with D possibly being TRBD1 (5 bases). V was cut by 5 bases and J by 3 bases, with 11 bases left in between. From germline, CDR1 is SGHTA and CDR2 FQGTGA. The CDR3 is made up of 13 amino acids. The CDR3 sequence is CASSGGQGYEQYF. The CDR3 bases are TGTGCCAGCAGCGGTGGGCAGGGCTACGAGCAGTACTTC.

This clonotype came up many times. V usage is TRBV7-8 and J usage is TRBJ2-3; TRBD2 aligns across 8 bases. The CDR3 is 17 residues long. Germline CDR1 SGHVS, CDR2 FQNEAQ. Trimming at V came to 0 bases and at J to 5 bases, leaving 10 bases not matched to a gene. This CDR3 is CASSLAPTGRAGDTQYF. In DNA, the CDR3 is TGTGCCAGCAGCTTAGCGCCGACCGGGAGGGCCGGAGATACGCAGTATTTT.

This clonotype was recorded many times. This chain uses TRBV20-1 with TRBJ2-1; 8 bases agree with TRBD2. Germline V CDR1 and CDR2: DFQATT, SNEGSKA (reference sequence). V lost 0 bases to trimming and J lost 7 bases; unmatched junction nucleotides: 11. This CDR3 has 16 residues. CDR3 nucleotide sequence: TGCAGTGCTAGAGACCCTGAGGCTAGCGGGCAGAATGAGCAGTTCTTC. It codes for CSARDPEASGQNEQFF.

The sample holds many counts of this clonotype. The chain recombines TRBV7-2 with TRBJ1-4; TRBD1 is a possible D gene (6 bases). CDR3 length equals 15 residues. Germline V gene data show CDR1 as SGHTA and CDR2 as FQGNSA. V was pared by 5 bases and J by 5 bases, with 15 bases between. DNA for the CDR3: TGTGCCAGCAGCCCCGTTTGGACAGACAATGAAAAACTGTTTTTT. It codes for CASSPVWTDNEKLFF. Full variable domain (remainder filled in from reference TRBV7-2 and TRBJ1-4): GAGVSQSPSNKVTEKGKDVELRCDPISGHTALYWYRQSLGQGLEFLIYFQGNSAPDKSGLPSDRFSAERTGGSVSTLTIQRTQQEDSAVYLCASSPVWTDNEKLFFGSGTQLSVL.

This clonotype was observed many times. The genes are TRBV6-5 and TRBJ2-3, with D unclear. The CDR3 sequence is 13 residues long. CDR1 is MNHEY and CDR2 is SVGAGI in the germline V gene. V gave up 1 base and J gave up 5 bases, with 7 bases separating them. The CDR3 loop reads CASSYFVGDTQYF. The CDR3, as DNA: TGTGCCAGCAGTTACTTTGTCGGAGATACGCAGTATTTT.

In its sample, this clonotype was seen many times. This chain links TRBV7-8 with TRBJ2-1; 13 positions agree with TRBD2. The V gene end was trimmed by 6 bases and the J gene end by 6 bases; junction bases not matched to a gene: 5. Germline CDR1 reads SGHVS; CDR2 reads FQNEAQ. This CDR3 spans 15 amino acids. CDR3 protein: CASRTSGRIFNEQFF. As DNA, the CDR3 is TGTGCCAGCAGGACTAGCGGGAGGATATTCAATGAGCAGTTCTTC.

In this sample, this clonotype turned up many times. The genes are TRBV15 and TRBJ1-4; D not resolved. With 0 bases removed from V and 7 bases from J, the gap between germline ends came to 15 bases. Per germline, CDR1 LNHNV and CDR2 YYDKDF (reference sequence). The CDR3 is made up of 16 amino acids. This chain's CDR3 is CATSRDSRGRGEKLFF. Written as DNA, the CDR3 is TGTGCCACCAGCAGAGATTCCAGAGGGAGAGGTGAAAAACTGTTTTTT.

This clonotype was counted at least ten times. The gene calls are TRBV9 and TRBJ2-1, with D possibly matching TRBD2 (5 bases). The CDR3 consists of 15 residues. The germline gives CDR1 SGDLS, CDR2 YYNGEE. V lost 0 bases to trimming and J lost 5 bases, with 12 bases between them. For the CDR3, the DNA is TGTGCCAGCAGCGTAGACGGGAACCCTCACAATGAGCAGTTCTTC. Amino acids: CASSVDGNPHNEQFF.